A single sample gave rise to the 15 T cell receptor beta chains below, sequenced in a study of cytomegalovirus exposure and HLA in healthy donors (dated by TCRdb to the late 2010s). The library was obtained by the immunoSEQ multiplex PCR assay. Not all clones reach the TCRdb copy of this immuneACCESS table, which keeps in-frame sequences only. Checked studies attribute under half of the gap to unresolved V genes and leave the rest unexplained. For this sample the table gives hundreds of thousands of clones, of which 70% to 90% were detected only once. Clones ranked in the top ten supply around 5.6% of the sample. Sequencing input: PBMCs. These receptor sequences come from a woman between 18 and 29 years old in good health and CMV-seronegative.

This rearrangement joins TRBV10-3 to TRBJ2-7; TRBD1 might be the D (5 bases). The germline gives CDR1 ENHRY, CDR2 SYGVKD. CDR3 length: 13 residues. V lost 6 bases and J lost 3, with 12 bases in between. Written as DNA, the CDR3 is TGTGCCATCAGCCCGACAGTAAGCTACGAGCAGTACTTC. It is translated as CAISPTVSYEQYF.

J is TRBJ1-3 and V is TRBV29-1, with 7 positions matching TRBD1. The CDR3 is made up of 15 amino acids. After removal of 6 bases from V and 0 bases from J, the junction contained 8 bases not matched to a gene. Per germline, CDR1 SQVTM and CDR2 ANQGSEA. The CDR3 DNA follows: TGCAGCGTAGTTCTTGGACAGGACTCTGGAAACACCATATATTTT. The encoded protein is CSVVLGQDSGNTIYF.

This sequence joins TRBV18 and TRBJ1-2; D possibly corresponds to TRBD1 (6 bases). Trimming took off 4 bases at V and 3 bases at J, with 15 bases between the two ends. Germline V gene sequence: CDR1 KGHSH, CDR2 LQKENI. CDR3 length equals 15 residues. The CDR3, as DNA: TGTGCCAGCTCACTCGATCACAGGGTTGACTATGGCTACACCTTC. Encoded protein: CASSLDHRVDYGYTF.

The chain joins TRBV7-9 to TRBJ2-7, with D possibly TRBD1 on 5 matching bases. CDR1 and CDR2 from the germline V gene are SEHNR and FQNEAQ (reference sequence). Between the trimmed V and J ends, which lost 6 bases and 3 bases, there was a span of 15 bases. This CDR3 contains 14 residues. This CDR3 reads CASSRMQGGYEQYF. Here the CDR3 DNA reads TGTGCCAGCAGTCGCATGCAGGGCGGCTACGAGCAGTACTTC.

The rearrangement uses TRBV5-5 and TRBJ2-3, with D hard to call. Germline lookup yields CDR1 SGHKS and CDR2 YYEKEE (reference sequence). Trimming removed 0 bases at V and 0 bases at J, with 8 bases between. The CDR3 runs 15 residues. CDR3 nucleotide sequence: TGTGCCAGCAGCTTGGTTCTTGGGAGCACAGATACGCAGTATTTT. This gives the protein CASSLVLGSTDTQYF.

J is TRBJ1-2 and V is TRBV12-5; D is perhaps TRBD1 (5 bases). The CDR3 spans 16 residues. Germline V CDR1 and CDR2: LGHNT, FRNRAP. V shed 0 bases and J shed 0 bases, with 11 bases lying between them. CDR3: CASGLVLGLPNYGYTF. CDR3 DNA: TGTGCTAGTGGTTTGGTACTGGGGCTACCTAACTATGGCTACACCTTC.

A few counts support this clone. The chain couples TRBV7-3 to TRBJ2-1; 10 nucleotides line up with TRBD2. Trimming cost V 4 bases and J 3 bases; bases outside gene matches: 3. CDR3 length: 15 amino acids. CDR1 is SGHTA, CDR2 FQGTGA, per germline. CDR3 protein: CASSSTSGYYNEQFF. CDR3 nucleotide sequence: TGTGCCAGCAGCTCGACTAGCGGGTACTACAATGAGCAGTTCTTC. Based on the CDR3 plus reference TRBV7-3 and TRBJ2-1, the full variable domain is GAGVSQTPSNKVTEKGKYVELRCDPISGHTALYWYRQSLGQGPEFLIYFQGTGAADDSGLPNDRFFAVRPEGSVSTLKIQRTERGDSAVYLCASSSTSGYYNEQFFGPGTRLTVL.

The chain carries TRBV5-4 and TRBJ1-1; D gene unclear. CDR1 and CDR2 from the germline V gene are SGHNT and YYREEE (reference sequence). The CDR3 length is 16 residues. With 4 bases removed from V and 1 base from J, the gap between germline ends came to 17 bases. The CDR3 here is CASSPPGRGGNTEAFF. CDR3 coding DNA: TGTGCCAGCAGCCCCCCCGGCCGGGGAGGGAACACTGAAGCTTTCTTT.

The chain links TRBV10-3 to TRBJ1-3; D is possibly TRBD1 (5 bases). CDR1 and CDR2 (germline): ENHRY, SYGVKD. Trimming stripped 7 bases from V and 4 bases from J, with 11 bases between. The CDR3 spans 13 residues. CDR3 loop: CAIKGTPGNTIYF. As DNA, the CDR3 is TGTGCCATCAAAGGGACGCCCGGAAACACCATATATTTT.

This rearrangement joins TRBV6-1 to TRBJ2-2, with TRBD2 matching 7 bases. The J segment lost 3 bases and the V segment lost 10 bases, leaving 8 bases of the junction unmatched. This CDR3 spans 14 amino acids. CDR1 is MNHNS, CDR2 SASEGT, per germline. The chain's CDR3 is CATLKGGDTGELFF. The CDR3 nucleotides are TGTGCCACCCTTAAGGGAGGGGACACCGGGGAGCTGTTTTTT.

The chain couples TRBV30 to TRBJ2-1; possibly TRBD2 for D (6 bases). Germline values: CDR1 GTSNPN, CDR2 SVGIG (reference sequence). The CDR3 is made up of 12 amino acids. V was clipped by 3 bases and J by 9 bases, with 12 bases between them. Written as DNA, the CDR3 is TGTGCCTGGAGCGGGACTTCCGTTGAGCAGTTCTTC. Translating it yields CAWSGTSVEQFF.

This clone has a single count. This chain connects TRBV4-2 to TRBJ1-2, with no clear D. CDR3 size: 15 residues. Germline V lookup: CDR1 LGHNA, CDR2 YNFKEQ. V was trimmed by 0 bases and J by 0 bases, leaving 8 bases between them. In nucleotides, the CDR3 is TGTGCCAGCAGCCAAGAGCAGGCTACTAACTATGGCTACACCTTC. Protein product: CASSQEQATNYGYTF.

V gene TRBV7-8 combines with J gene TRBJ2-7, with D possibly matching TRBD1 (5 bases). V was pared by 2 bases and J by 5 bases, with 19 bases between. The CDR3 consists of 16 residues. In germline, CDR1 is SGHVS, CDR2 FQNEAQ. The CDR3 sequence: CASSLLSQGYTNEQYF. The CDR3, as DNA: TGTGCCAGCAGCTTACTAAGTCAGGGATACACCAACGAGCAGTACTTC.

The chain recombines TRBV5-6 with TRBJ1-1, with a weak D call TRBD1 (5 bases). The CDR3 is 15 amino acids. The germline V gene has CDR1 SGHDT and CDR2 YYEEEE. V was trimmed by 1 base and J by 4 bases, leaving 14 bases between them. The CDR3 region has the DNA TGTGCCAGCAGCTTGTCATGGGGGGGATCCACTGAAGCTTTCTTT. This codes for CASSLSWGGSTEAFF.

CDR3 coding DNA: TGTGCCAGCAGCGTAGGGGACAGGTCCCCTACGTTTGGCTACACCTTC. This codes for CASSVGDRSPTFGYTF. The gene calls are TRBV7-9 and TRBJ1-2, with 8 bases that match TRBD1. Germline-derived CDR1 and CDR2 are SEHNR and FQNEAQ (reference sequence). The CDR3 is 16 residues long. V trimming: 5 bases; J trimming: 7 bases; junction bases outside the gene matches: 15.